What follows are 20 T cell receptor beta chains derived from one specimen sequenced in a study of shared clonotypes between healthy human individuals. Profiled with immunoSEQ multiplex PCR; TCRdb holds only in-frame clones, not every one. The sample yields roughly 2.2 million clones, 85% to 95% seen once. Material for sequencing was naive CD4+ T cells from PBMCs. Subset given: CD45RA+ positively selected. These receptors were collected from a man younger than 30 in good health. Some clones in this sample may be carry-over from other donors' samples.

The chain combines TRBV7-2 with TRBJ1-3; D gene uncertain. The CDR3 covers 14 residues. Per the germline V gene, CDR1 is SGHTA and CDR2 is FQGNSA. V shed 2 bases and J shed 2 bases, with 7 bases lying between them. The CDR3 DNA sequence: TGTGCCAGCAGCTTAATCGCTACTGGAAACACCATATATTTT. Amino acids: CASSLIATGNTIYF.

The genes are TRBV18 and TRBJ1-1; TRBD1 aligns across 12 bases. J gave up 12 bases and V 6 bases, and 17 bases lay outside the gene matches. Germline CDR1 and CDR2: KGHSH and LQKENI. CDR3 length: 16 amino acids. CDR3 nucleotides: TGTGCCAGCTCGCTCCCTGGCTGGGGGGACAGGGGGCAAACTTTCTTT. Translation: CASSLPGWGDRGQTFF.

J is TRBJ2-2 and V is TRBV9; a possible D gene is TRBD2 (7 bases). The germline CDR1 and CDR2 sequences are SGDLS and YYNGEE. The CDR3 runs 15 residues. V was pared by 3 bases and J by 7 bases, with 16 bases between. The CDR3 bases are TGTGCCAGCAGCGACCTCAGGGGAGGGCACGGGGAGCTGTTTTTT. It yields the protein CASSDLRGGHGELFF.

This chain uses TRBV6-1 with TRBJ2-5; maybe TRBD2 (6 bases). CDR3 length: 14 amino acids. The germline V and J ends were trimmed by 5 bases and 4 bases, with 14 bases remaining between them. Germline values: CDR1 MNHNS, CDR2 SASEGT. DNA of the CDR3: TGTGCCAGCAGTTGGGACTCTGTGCGAGAGACCCAGTACTTC. Amino acid sequence: CASSWDSVRETQYF.

The chain combines TRBV28 with TRBJ1-1, with unresolved D. V was pared by 8 bases and J by 3 bases, with 10 bases between. The CDR3 sequence is 12 residues long. The germline V gene has CDR1 MDHEN and CDR2 SYDVKM. CDR3 loop: CASVFADTEAFF. CDR3 nucleotides: TGTGCCAGCGTCTTCGCCGACACTGAAGCTTTCTTT.

The chain recombines TRBV11-2 with TRBJ2-5; a possible D gene is TRBD2 (5 bases). Looked up from germline, CDR1 is SGHAT and CDR2 is FQNNGV. This CDR3 region has 13 residues. The V end was cut by 5 bases, the J end by 4 bases, with 11 bases between. As DNA, the CDR3 is TGTGCCAGCAGCGCGGGCCTCATAGAGACCCAGTACTTC. Its protein is CASSAGLIETQYF.

This clone appeared once. This chain links TRBV6-5 with TRBJ1-4, with 9 bases matching TRBD1. Germline CDR1 and CDR2: MNHEY and SVGAGI. The V gene end was trimmed by 2 bases and the J gene end by 7 bases; junction bases not matched to a gene: 2. The CDR3 spans 14 residues. The CDR3 loop is CASSYRQGVEKLFF. CDR3 in DNA: TGTGCCAGCAGTTACCGACAGGGGGTTGAAAAACTGTTTTTT.

This clone was seen once. The rearrangement joins TRBV7-9 to TRBJ2-2, with 10 bases identical to TRBD1. Germline assignment: CDR1 SEHNR and CDR2 FQNEAQ (reference sequence). J was trimmed by 4 bases and V by 4 bases; bases with no gene match: 3. The CDR3 has 15 residues. CDR3 loop: CASSSDRGPTGELFF. In DNA form, the CDR3 reads TGTGCCAGCAGCTCAGACAGGGGGCCCACCGGGGAGCTGTTTTTT. The whole variable domain, filled in from reference TRBV7-9 and TRBJ2-2, reads DTGVSQNPRHKITKRGQNVTFRCDPISEHNRLYWYRQTLGQGPEFLTYFQNEAQLEKSRLLSDRFSAERPKGSFSTLEIQRTEQGDSAMYLCASSSDRGPTGELFFGEGSRLTVL.

The count of this clone is one. This chain links TRBV4-1 with TRBJ2-7; no firm D call. CDR1 and CDR2 (germline): MGHRA, YSYEKL. The V end lost 6 bases, the J end lost 4 bases, and 7 bases lay between the germline ends. The CDR3 runs to 11 residues. The CDR3: CASSSQYEQYF. Here the CDR3 DNA reads TGCGCCAGCAGTTCCCAGTACGAGCAGTACTTC.

V is TRBV28 and J is TRBJ1-2; D is unresolved. V gave up 6 bases and J gave up 7 bases, with 9 bases separating them. The CDR3 length is 11 residues. From germline, CDR1 is MDHEN and CDR2 SYDVKM. The CDR3 bases are TGTGCCAGCAGCACGAGCCGTGGCTACACCTTC. Its translation is CASSTSRGYTF.

The V and J genes are TRBV6-5 and TRBJ1-6; D is undetermined. Germline values: CDR1 MNHEY, CDR2 SVGAGI. V was clipped by 2 bases and J by 6 bases, with 8 bases between them. The CDR3 has 14 amino acids. The CDR3 DNA follows: TGTGCCAGCAGTTACGAGAAGGTTAATTCACCCCTCCACTTT. Translation gives CASSYEKVNSPLHF.

V is TRBV19 and J is TRBJ1-1; 10 bases fit TRBD1. The CDR3 loop spans 14 amino acids. Unmatched junction bases numbered 8, after V lost 10 bases and J lost 3 bases. The germline V gene has CDR1 LNHDA and CDR2 SQIVND (reference sequence). The CDR3: CATRTGGSHTEAFF. Here the CDR3 DNA reads TGTGCCACTCGGACAGGGGGAAGCCACACTGAAGCTTTCTTT.

The J gene is TRBJ1-5, the V gene TRBV2; tentatively, D is TRBD1 (6 bases). The germline CDR1 and CDR2 sequences are SNHLY and FYNNEI. Trimming took off 5 bases at V and 6 bases at J, with 11 bases between the two ends. The CDR3 sequence is 13 residues long. The chain's CDR3 is CASSYAGAQPQHF. The CDR3 DNA is TGTGCCAGCAGTTATGCAGGGGCTCAGCCCCAGCATTTT.

Of note for this clone: This specimen includes other DNA sequences encoding the same CDR3. The chain is built from TRBV9 and TRBJ1-1; no clear D. The length of the CDR3 is 14 residues. The ends were cut back, 0 bases at V and 0 bases at J, with 6 bases in the middle. From germline, CDR1 is SGDLS and CDR2 YYNGEE. Written as DNA, the CDR3 is TGTGCCAGCAGCGTAGTCGGGTTGAACACTGAAGCTTTCTTT. Encoded protein: CASSVVGLNTEAFF.

The rearrangement uses TRBV5-4 and TRBJ1-4; 8 bases align to TRBD1. The CDR3 has 16 amino acids. Germline CDR1 SGHNT, CDR2 YYREEE (reference sequence). V was pared by 0 bases and J by 8 bases, with 9 bases of the junction left unmatched. CDR3 DNA: TGTGCCAGCAGCTTGGCCGGGCAGGGGGCAGAGGAAAAACTGTTTTTT. Protein: CASSLAGQGAEEKLFF.

This clone occurred once. The V gene is TRBV30, the J gene TRBJ2-7; D is perhaps TRBD1 (6 bases). Germline CDR1 reads GTSNPN; CDR2 reads SVGIG (reference sequence). The CDR3 is 16 residues long. V was pared by 4 bases and J by 2 bases, with 21 bases between. In DNA form, the CDR3 reads TGTGCCTGGACCTTGCTGGGGGCAGGGGCCCCCTACGAGCAGTACTTC. Amino acids: CAWTLLGAGAPYEQYF.

The chain employs TRBV5-4 and TRBJ1-2, with 7 bases lining up with TRBD1. The length of the CDR3 is 15 residues. After removal of 5 bases from V and 5 bases from J, the junction contained 12 bases not matched to a gene. Germline V CDR1 and CDR2: SGHNT, YYREEE (reference sequence). CDR3 sequence reads: CASSPGQAGGYGYTF. The DNA for the CDR3 is TGTGCCAGCAGTCCCGGACAGGCTGGGGGGTATGGCTACACCTTC.

J is TRBJ2-1 and V is TRBV2, with 12 bases that match TRBD2. V was pared by 1 base and J by 10 bases, with 5 bases of the junction left unmatched. This CDR3 region has 15 residues. CDR1 is SNHLY, CDR2 FYNNEI, per germline. CDR3 coding DNA: TGTGCCAGCAGTGAAGGACTAGCGGGAGTATACGAGCAGTTCTTC. Its translation is CASSEGLAGVYEQFF.

V usage is TRBV11-2 and J usage is TRBJ2-5; 7 positions match TRBD2. J lost 5 bases, V lost 3 bases, and 6 bases had no gene match. In germline, CDR1 is SGHAT, CDR2 FQNNGV. The CDR3 is made up of 14 amino acids. As DNA, the CDR3 is TGTGCCAGCAGCTTCGGCGGGAGTGGGGAGACCCAGTACTTC. Translated: CASSFGGSGETQYF.

J is TRBJ2-7 and V is TRBV5-4, with TRBD2 matching 13 bases. CDR3 length equals 15 residues. Germline-derived CDR1 and CDR2 are SGHNT and YYREEE (reference sequence). V was clipped by 4 bases and J by 5 bases; unmatched bases: 6. The CDR3 spells CASSPRTSGRNEQYF. The CDR3 nucleotides are TGTGCCAGCAGCCCCAGGACTAGCGGGAGAAACGAGCAGTACTTC.